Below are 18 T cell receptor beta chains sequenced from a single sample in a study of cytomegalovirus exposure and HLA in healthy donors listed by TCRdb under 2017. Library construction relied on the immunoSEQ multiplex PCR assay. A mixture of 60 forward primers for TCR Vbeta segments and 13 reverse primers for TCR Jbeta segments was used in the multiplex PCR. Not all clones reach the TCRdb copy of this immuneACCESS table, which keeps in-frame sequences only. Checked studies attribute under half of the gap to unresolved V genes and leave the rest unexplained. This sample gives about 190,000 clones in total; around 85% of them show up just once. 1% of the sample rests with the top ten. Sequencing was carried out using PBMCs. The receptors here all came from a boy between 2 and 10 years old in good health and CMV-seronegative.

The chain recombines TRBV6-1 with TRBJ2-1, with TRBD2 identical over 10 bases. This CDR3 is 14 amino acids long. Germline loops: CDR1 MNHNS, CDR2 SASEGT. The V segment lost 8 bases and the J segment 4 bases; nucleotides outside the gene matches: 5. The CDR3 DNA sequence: TGTGCCAGCCGACTAGCGGGTCTTTACAATGAGCAGTTCTTC. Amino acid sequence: CASRLAGLYNEQFF.

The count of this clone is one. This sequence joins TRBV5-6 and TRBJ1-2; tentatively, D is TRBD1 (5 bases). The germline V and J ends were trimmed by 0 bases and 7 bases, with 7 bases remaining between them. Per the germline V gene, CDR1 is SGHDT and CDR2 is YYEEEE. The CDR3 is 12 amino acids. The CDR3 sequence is CASSLGGRGYTF. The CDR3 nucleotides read TGTGCCAGCAGCTTGGGGGGCCGTGGCTACACCTTC.

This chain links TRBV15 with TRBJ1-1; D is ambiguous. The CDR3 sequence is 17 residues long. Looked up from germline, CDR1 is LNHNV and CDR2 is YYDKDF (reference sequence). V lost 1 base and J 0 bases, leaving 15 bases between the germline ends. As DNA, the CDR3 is TGTGCCACCAGCAGAGTGAGGTTGGAAGATCTGAACACTGAAGCTTTCTTT. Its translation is CATSRVRLEDLNTEAFF.

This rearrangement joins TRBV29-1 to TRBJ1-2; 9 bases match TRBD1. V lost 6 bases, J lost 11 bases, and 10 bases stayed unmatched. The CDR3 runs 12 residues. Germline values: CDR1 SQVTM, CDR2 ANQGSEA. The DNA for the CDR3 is TGCAGCGTGGACCCGGGACAGGGATTATACACCTTC. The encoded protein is CSVDPGQGLYTF.

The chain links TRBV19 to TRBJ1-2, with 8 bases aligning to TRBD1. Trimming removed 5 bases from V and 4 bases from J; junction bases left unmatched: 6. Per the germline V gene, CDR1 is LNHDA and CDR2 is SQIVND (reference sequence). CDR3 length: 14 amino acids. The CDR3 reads CASSASQGGYGYTF. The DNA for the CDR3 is TGTGCCAGTAGTGCCTCACAGGGGGGCTATGGCTACACCTTC.

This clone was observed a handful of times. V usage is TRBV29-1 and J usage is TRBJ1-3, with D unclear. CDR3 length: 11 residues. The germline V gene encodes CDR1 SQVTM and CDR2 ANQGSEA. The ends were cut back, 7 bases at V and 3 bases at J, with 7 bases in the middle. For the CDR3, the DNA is TGCAGCGCTACAGATGGAAACACCATATATTTT. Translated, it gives CSATDGNTIYF.

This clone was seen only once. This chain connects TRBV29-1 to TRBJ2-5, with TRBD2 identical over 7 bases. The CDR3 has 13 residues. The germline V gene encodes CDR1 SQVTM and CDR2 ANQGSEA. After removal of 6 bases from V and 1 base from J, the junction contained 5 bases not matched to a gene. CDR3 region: CSVPGGSQETQYF. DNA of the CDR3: TGCAGCGTCCCCGGCGGGAGCCAAGAGACCCAGTACTTC. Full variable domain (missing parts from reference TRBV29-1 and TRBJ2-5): SAVISQKPSRDICQRGTSLTIQCQVDSQVTMMFWYRQQPGQSLTLIATANQGSEATYESGFVIDKFPISRPNLTFSTLTVSNMSPEDSSIYLCSVPGGSQETQYFGPGTRLLVL.

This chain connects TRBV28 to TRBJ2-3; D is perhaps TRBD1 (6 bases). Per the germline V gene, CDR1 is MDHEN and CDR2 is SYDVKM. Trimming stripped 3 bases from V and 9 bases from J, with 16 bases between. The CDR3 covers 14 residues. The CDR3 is CASSLDLLQGTQYF. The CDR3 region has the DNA TGTGCCAGCAGTTTGGACCTGCTCCAGGGGACGCAGTATTTT.

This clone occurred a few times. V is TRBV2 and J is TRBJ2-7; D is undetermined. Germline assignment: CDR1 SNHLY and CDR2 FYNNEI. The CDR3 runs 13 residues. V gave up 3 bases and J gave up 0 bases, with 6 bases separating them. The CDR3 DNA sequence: TGTGCCAGCAGTGATATATACTCCTACGAGCAGTACTTC. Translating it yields CASSDIYSYEQYF.

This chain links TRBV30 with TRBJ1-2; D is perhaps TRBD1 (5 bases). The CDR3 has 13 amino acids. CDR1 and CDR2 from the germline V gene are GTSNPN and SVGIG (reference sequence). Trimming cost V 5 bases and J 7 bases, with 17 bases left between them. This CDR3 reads CAWGPDLGGGYTF. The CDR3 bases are TGTGCCTGGGGGCCCGATTTGGGGGGTGGCTACACCTTC.

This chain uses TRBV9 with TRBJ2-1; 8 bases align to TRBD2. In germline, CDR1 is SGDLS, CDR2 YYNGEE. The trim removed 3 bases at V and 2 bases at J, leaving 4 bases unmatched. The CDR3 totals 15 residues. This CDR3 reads CASSGRGAAYNEQFF. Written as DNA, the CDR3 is TGTGCCAGCAGCGGGCGGGGGGCCGCCTACAATGAGCAGTTCTTC.

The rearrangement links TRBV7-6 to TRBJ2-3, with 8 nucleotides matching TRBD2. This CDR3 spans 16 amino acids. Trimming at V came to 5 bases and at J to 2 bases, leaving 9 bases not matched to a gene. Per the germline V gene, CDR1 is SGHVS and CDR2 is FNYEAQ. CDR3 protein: CASSTLAGGLTDTQYF. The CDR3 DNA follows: TGTGCCAGCAGCACGCTGGCGGGGGGTCTCACAGATACGCAGTATTTT.

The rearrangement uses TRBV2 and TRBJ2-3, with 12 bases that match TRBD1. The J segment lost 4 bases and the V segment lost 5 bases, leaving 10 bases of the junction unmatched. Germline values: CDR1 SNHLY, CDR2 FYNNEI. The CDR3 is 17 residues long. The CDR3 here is CASSPSPGTGGSDTQYF. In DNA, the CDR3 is TGTGCCAGCAGTCCTTCCCCCGGGACAGGGGGCTCAGATACGCAGTATTTT.

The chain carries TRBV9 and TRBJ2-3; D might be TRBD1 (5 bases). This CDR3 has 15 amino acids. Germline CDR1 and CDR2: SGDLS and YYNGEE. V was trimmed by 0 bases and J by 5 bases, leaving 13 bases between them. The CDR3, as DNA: TGTGCCAGCAGCGTAGGTGTGGGGCGCAGAGATACGCAGTATTTT. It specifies CASSVGVGRRDTQYF.

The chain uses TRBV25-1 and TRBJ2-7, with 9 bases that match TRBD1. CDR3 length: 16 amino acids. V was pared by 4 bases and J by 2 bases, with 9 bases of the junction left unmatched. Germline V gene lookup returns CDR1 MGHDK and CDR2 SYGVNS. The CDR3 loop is CASSGAGTGTPYEQYF. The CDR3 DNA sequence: TGTGCCAGCAGTGGAGCCGGGACAGGGACCCCCTACGAGCAGTACTTC.

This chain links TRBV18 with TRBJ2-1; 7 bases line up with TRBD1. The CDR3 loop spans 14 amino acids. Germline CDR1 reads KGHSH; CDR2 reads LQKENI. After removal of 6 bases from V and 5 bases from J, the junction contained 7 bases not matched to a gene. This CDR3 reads CASSLKGTDNEQFF. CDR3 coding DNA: TGTGCCAGCTCCCTGAAAGGGACAGACAATGAGCAGTTCTTC.

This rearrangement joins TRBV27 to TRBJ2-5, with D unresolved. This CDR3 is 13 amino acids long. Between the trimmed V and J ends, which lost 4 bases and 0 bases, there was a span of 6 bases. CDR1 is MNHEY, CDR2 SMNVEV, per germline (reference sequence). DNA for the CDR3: TGTGCCAGCAGTTCACTGAACCAAGAGACCCAGTACTTC. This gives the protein CASSSLNQETQYF.

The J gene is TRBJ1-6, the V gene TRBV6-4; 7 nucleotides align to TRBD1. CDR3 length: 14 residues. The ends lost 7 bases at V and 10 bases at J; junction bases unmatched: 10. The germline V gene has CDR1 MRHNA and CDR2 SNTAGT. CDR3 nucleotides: TGTGCCAGCATCCCGGGGACAGCCATCTCACCCCTCCACTTT. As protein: CASIPGTAISPLHF.